The entry below describes one TCR beta chain. Antigen specificity is unknown. This specimen belongs to a study of human T cells and chemical hapten exposure. The overall study: Cases of alopecia areata, totalis or universalis occurred in a predominantly female patient group.

MiXCR, applied by TCRdb to the RACE reads, yields one record per CDR3 protein. The sample holds around 99,000 distinct CDR3 sequences, approximately 10% seen once. Time point noted: patch test 2, 6 weeks after DPC sensitization. This sample's treatment: therapeutic diphenylcyclopropenone sensitization with weekly scalp DPC. Alopecia patients, 18 to 70 years old and DPC-suitable, served as donors. V trimming: 3 bases; J trimming: 7 bases; junction bases outside the gene matches: 9. From germline, CDR1 is LNHDA and CDR2 SQIVND (reference sequence). The CDR3 length is 15 residues. Findings and limits, study-wide: Donors had alopecia, so their immune response may differ from healthy people's.

The clonotype comes from a man between 40 and 49 years old with alopecia areata. Some clones in this sample may be carry-over from other donors' samples. The material was whole blood, obtained in connection with sensitization to the hapten diphenylcyclopropenone (DPC). The chain links TRBV19 to TRBJ1-5; 7 bases match TRBD1. CDR3 DNA sequence: TGTGCCAGTAGTATGACTAGACAGGGCCGACAGCCCCAGCATTTT. Its protein is CASSMTRQGRQPQHF. Full variable domain (rest looked up from reference TRBV19 and TRBJ1-5): DGGITQSPKYLFRKEGQNVTLSCEQNLNHDAMYWYRQDPGQGLRLIYYSQIVNDFQKGDIAEGYSVSREKKESFPLTVTSAQKNPTAFYLCASSMTRQGRQPQHFGDGTRLSIL.